This entry describes one T cell receptor (beta chain). Its antigen is unknown. The authors made the TRB cDNA libraries by 5' RACE using UMI labels. TCRdb re-called the 5' RACE reads and gives one entry per CDR3 protein, without DNA. This listing includes about 150,000 distinct CDR3 sequences. Germline CDR1 and CDR2: LNHDA and SQIVND (reference sequence). This CDR3 comprises 12 residues. The data were obtained in a study of CXCR3-negative and CXCR3-positive naive CD8 T cells. General study results and limits: TRB CDR3 hydrophobicity was greater in CXCR3-positive naive cells than in CXCR3-negative naive cells. Comparably high diversity marked both naive subsets, whereas memory CD8+ cells had much lower diversity.

The receptor was isolated from a human donor in good health. Some clones in this sample may be carry-over from other donors' samples. The rearrangement links TRBV19 to TRBJ2-1. What was sequenced was naive CXCR3+ CD8+ T cells from blood. Noted subset: CD45RO-CCR7+CD27+CD95- naive CD8+ T cells expressing CXCR3 (TNR3+). CDR3 sequence reads: CASSIWDNEQFF.